This TCR beta chain was recovered during a study of blood T cell repertoires in COVID-19. Study context: Italy, Spain and the United States were the sources of the convalescent and acute COVID-19 samples. The analysed material was cDNA or gDNA that came from T cells, B-cell-depleted T cells, or PBMCs.

Recruits, aged roughly 18 to 95 years, lived in 20 to 30 US areas. In the study's own analysis: Amplification of reference gene primers was used by the study to estimate nucleated cell counts. The protocol was immunoSEQ multiplex PCR, while the TCRdb copy is restricted to in-frame clones and leaves out a portion. V and J calls and clone size are as listed in that table; D and trimming were resolved from the DNA. The table shows over 300,000 clones, with 75% to 90% occurring only once. CDR1 SGHTA and CDR2 FQGNSA come from the germline V gene. Trimming took off 3 bases at V and 2 bases at J, with 11 bases between the two ends. The CDR3 has 15 amino acids.

The material sequenced was PBMCs or T cells enriched from blood (not recorded which). This clonotype was sampled from a man aged 25-40 years who had recovered from COVID-19. This chain uses TRBV7-2 with TRBJ1-5; D call uncertain. CDR3: CASSLYRDGNQPQHF. The CDR3 nucleotides read TGTGCCAGCAGCTTGTACCGGGATGGCAATCAGCCCCAGCATTTT.